Below, 25 T cell receptor beta chains from the same sample are listed, as sequenced in a study of cytomegalovirus exposure and HLA in healthy donors. Method: immunoSEQ multiplex PCR; TCRdb's copy keeps in-frame clones and lacks some. The data hold fewer than 300,000 clones, with around 87% observed a single time. The sample comprised PBMCs. Receptors were obtained from a woman aged 18 to 35 in good health and CMV-seronegative.

The CDR3 DNA follows: TGTGCCACCGGATTTGGGGTATCCGGGACTAGCGGTCTTTACAATGAGCAGTTCTTC. Translation gives CATGFGVSGTSGLYNEQFF. The chain employs TRBV28 and TRBJ2-1, with TRBD2 identical over 11 bases. The CDR3 is 19 amino acids. CDR1 is MDHEN and CDR2 is SYDVKM in the germline V gene. The V gene end was trimmed by 10 bases and the J gene end by 4 bases; junction bases not matched to a gene: 21.

This chain links TRBV7-6 with TRBJ2-5; D uncertain. CDR3 length: 12 amino acids. With 4 bases removed from V and 5 bases from J, the gap between germline ends came to 8 bases. Germline-derived CDR1 and CDR2 are SGHVS and FNYEAQ. CDR3 DNA sequence: TGTGCCAGCAGCTCCGCCGCGGAGACCCAGTACTTC. Translation gives CASSSAAETQYF.

The chain has TRBV15 and TRBJ1-3, with D perhaps TRBD1 (6 bases). The germline V and J ends were trimmed by 1 base and 1 base, with 14 bases remaining between them. This CDR3 region has 17 residues. CDR1 is LNHNV and CDR2 is YYDKDF in the germline V gene (reference sequence). The CDR3 nucleotides are TGTGCCACCAGCAGAGGACACAGGGAAGAGTCTGGAAACACCATATATTTT. Its translation is CATSRGHREESGNTIYF.

This chain connects TRBV7-3 to TRBJ2-1; D gene unclear. The CDR3 is made up of 15 amino acids. Between the trimmed V and J ends, which lost 5 bases and 7 bases, there was a span of 18 bases. Germline loops: CDR1 SGHTA, CDR2 FQGTGA. The CDR3 protein is CASSLSNEDRNEQFF. Written as DNA, the CDR3 is TGTGCCAGCAGCCTCTCCAACGAGGATCGGAATGAGCAGTTCTTC.

The chain joins TRBV6-6 to TRBJ1-5; 9 positions agree with TRBD1. Germline V gene lookup returns CDR1 MNHNY and CDR2 SVGAGI (reference sequence). V trimming: 4 bases; J trimming: 4 bases; junction bases outside the gene matches: 5. This CDR3 has 15 amino acids. This CDR3 reads CASSLGTGTNQPQHF. The CDR3 bases are TGTGCCAGCAGTTTGGGGACAGGGACAAATCAGCCCCAGCATTTT.

The genes are TRBV7-8 and TRBJ1-5, with D perhaps TRBD1 (6 bases). This CDR3 contains 16 residues. Trimming shortened V by 3 bases and J by 2 bases, and 14 bases separated the two germline ends. CDR1 SGHVS and CDR2 FQNEAQ come from the germline V gene. CDR3: CASSLYSGAGNQPQHF. CDR3 sequence (DNA): TGTGCCAGCAGCTTGTATTCAGGGGCCGGCAATCAGCCCCAGCATTTT. The full variable domain, its missing parts supplied by reference TRBV7-8 and TRBJ1-5, is GAGVSQSPRYKVAKRGQDVALRCDPISGHVSLFWYQQALGQGPEFLTYFQNEAQLDKSGLPSDRFFAERPEGSVSTLKIQRTQQEDSAVYLCASSLYSGAGNQPQHFGDGTRLSIL.

The V and J genes are TRBV2 and TRBJ1-1, with unresolved D. CDR3 length: 12 amino acids. CDR1 and CDR2 (germline): SNHLY, FYNNEI. V shed 7 bases and J shed 4 bases, with 10 bases lying between them. The CDR3 loop reads CASKRLSTEAFF. CDR3 DNA sequence: TGTGCCAGCAAGAGGCTTAGCACTGAAGCTTTCTTT. Complete variable domain (other parts from reference TRBV2 and TRBJ1-1): EPEVTQTPSHQVTQMGQEVILRCVPISNHLYFYWYRQILGQKVEFLVSFYNNEISEKSEIFDDQFSVERPDGSNFTLKIRSTKLEDSAMYFCASKRLSTEAFFGQGTRLTVV.

This clone was seen a handful of times. Additional DNA sequences in this sample encode the identical CDR3. The V call is TRBV9, the J call TRBJ1-6; the D is unclear. Germline V CDR1 and CDR2: SGDLS, YYNGEE. The CDR3 covers 15 residues. Trimming left V 4 bases short and J 4 bases short, with 12 bases between. CDR3 DNA sequence: TGTGCCAGCAGCCTGACGGGTGATTATAATTCACCCCTCCACTTT. Protein product: CASSLTGDYNSPLHF.

This clone was counted once. The chain joins TRBV27 to TRBJ2-2; D not resolved. V dropped 3 bases and J dropped 8 bases, with 4 bases sitting between them. CDR3 length: 11 residues. Germline V CDR1 and CDR2: MNHEY, SMNVEV (reference sequence). DNA for the CDR3: TGTGCCAGCAGTTTTCTGGGGGAGCTGTTTTTT. It codes for CASSFLGELFF.

The CDR3 loop is CASSDVGTGGTEQYF. CDR3 sequence (DNA): TGTGCCAGCAGTGATGTGGGGACAGGGGGAACCGAGCAGTACTTC. V gene TRBV2 combines with J gene TRBJ2-7; the match to TRBD1 covers 11 bases. The germline CDR1 and CDR2 sequences are SNHLY and FYNNEI. J was trimmed by 6 bases and V by 3 bases; bases with no gene match: 7. CDR3 size: 15 residues.

The V and J genes are TRBV2 and TRBJ2-7; 7 positions match TRBD2. With V trimmed by 8 bases and J by 9 bases, 19 bases remained unmatched. Germline CDR1 reads SNHLY; CDR2 reads FYNNEI. The CDR3 has 15 amino acids. CDR3 protein: CASEKGRSWQRGQYF. The CDR3 nucleotides read TGTGCCAGCGAGAAAGGGCGGAGCTGGCAGCGGGGGCAGTACTTC.

The chain uses TRBV5-4 and TRBJ2-3; D ambiguous. Trimming shortened V by 4 bases and J by 2 bases, and 14 bases separated the two germline ends. Germline assignment: CDR1 SGHNT and CDR2 YYREEE (reference sequence). The CDR3 is 15 amino acids. The CDR3 here is CASSAFDRSTDTQYF. For the CDR3, the DNA is TGTGCCAGCAGCGCCTTCGATCGGTCCACAGATACGCAGTATTTT.

V usage is TRBV9 and J usage is TRBJ2-3; 7 bases fit TRBD1. The CDR3 sequence is 19 residues long. Per the germline V gene, CDR1 is SGDLS and CDR2 is YYNGEE. V lost 0 bases, J lost 4 bases, and 17 bases stayed unmatched. The CDR3 DNA reads as TGTGCCAGCAGCGTAGCATCCGGATGGGGGTCAGGGGGAGCAGATACGCAGTATTTT. Translating it yields CASSVASGWGSGGADTQYF. Full variable domain (remainder filled in from reference TRBV9 and TRBJ2-3): DSGVTQTPKHLITATGQRVTLRCSPRSGDLSVYWYQQSLDQGLQFLIQYYNGEERAKGNILERFSAQQFPDLHSELNLSSLELGDSALYFCASSVASGWGSGGADTQYFGPGTRLTVL.

This clone was seen a single time. The V gene is TRBV10-3, the J gene TRBJ2-1; 14 positions agree with TRBD2. The CDR3 is 17 residues long. J was trimmed by 5 bases and V by 0 bases; bases with no gene match: 3. CDR1 ENHRY and CDR2 SYGVKD come from the germline V gene. CDR3 nucleotides: TGTGCCATCAGTGAGTCTCCGGGACTAGCGGGAGACAATGAGCAGTTCTTC. Its protein product is CAISESPGLAGDNEQFF.

The table lists this clone with many counts. The V gene is TRBV28, the J gene TRBJ1-5; perhaps TRBD1 as D (6 bases). Trimming shortened V by 10 bases and J by 2 bases, and 12 bases separated the two germline ends. The CDR3 has 13 amino acids. Germline V gene lookup returns CDR1 MDHEN and CDR2 SYDVKM. DNA of the CDR3: TGTGCCACCAAGGACAGCGGCAATCAGCCCCAGCATTTT. This codes for CATKDSGNQPQHF.

The genes are TRBV6-4 and TRBJ2-7; TRBD2 aligns across 10 bases. The germline V gene encodes CDR1 MRHNA and CDR2 SNTAGT. CDR3 length equals 14 residues. The junction had 1 base not matched to a gene; V was cut back by 2 bases and J by 3 bases. CDR3 protein: CASSDASGSYEQYF. CDR3 coding DNA: TGTGCCAGCAGTGACGCTAGCGGGAGCTACGAGCAGTACTTC.

This clone was recorded a few times. V is TRBV7-9 and J is TRBJ2-7; TRBD2 matches 11 bases. Germline trimming cut 1 base from V and 4 bases from J; bases unmatched to any gene: 3. Germline lookup yields CDR1 SEHNR and CDR2 FQNEAQ (reference sequence). The CDR3 length is 15 residues. CDR3 nucleotide sequence: TGTGCCAGCAGCTTAGGTACTAGCGGGAGTTACGAGCAGTACTTC. It translates to CASSLGTSGSYEQYF.

This chain connects TRBV28 to TRBJ2-7; D is possibly TRBD2 (7 bases). With 0 bases removed from V and 3 bases from J, the gap between germline ends came to 21 bases. The germline CDR1 and CDR2 sequences are MDHEN and SYDVKM. This CDR3 region has 18 residues. CDR3 sequence: CASSLWSGGGMSSYEQYF. CDR3 DNA: TGTGCCAGCAGTTTATGGTCGGGGGGCGGGATGAGTAGCTACGAGCAGTACTTC.

The chain uses TRBV9 and TRBJ1-3; tentatively, D is TRBD1 (6 bases). Germline V CDR1 and CDR2: SGDLS, YYNGEE. Trimming stripped 0 bases from V and 0 bases from J, with 16 bases between. The CDR3 loop spans 18 amino acids. CDR3 DNA sequence: TGTGCCAGCAGCGTAGGGTTATGGGGGCCTGACTCTGGAAACACCATATATTTT. Its protein is CASSVGLWGPDSGNTIYF.

The rearrangement joins TRBV6-5 to TRBJ2-2; no definite D call. This CDR3 contains 14 residues. Germline loops: CDR1 MNHEY, CDR2 SVGAGI. The V and J ends lost 0 bases and 6 bases respectively, with 8 bases between them. CDR3 loop: CASSYSTYAGELFF. The CDR3, as DNA: TGTGCCAGCAGTTACTCGACTTACGCCGGGGAGCTGTTTTTT.

As DNA, the CDR3 is TGTGCCAGCAGCCCTAGGCAGGGACAGGATAATTCACCCCTCCACTTT. Its translation: CASSPRQGQDNSPLHF. V and J are TRBV28 and TRBJ1-6; 8 bases align to TRBD1. Losses at the gene ends were 6 bases for V and 5 bases for J; bases not matched to a gene: 9. The germline V gene has CDR1 MDHEN and CDR2 SYDVKM. This CDR3 has 16 residues.

The V gene is TRBV28, the J gene TRBJ1-1, with D perhaps TRBD1 (5 bases). Trimming took 4 bases from V and 4 from J, leaving 16 bases between them. CDR1 MDHEN and CDR2 SYDVKM come from the germline V gene. The CDR3 contains 15 residues. As DNA, the CDR3 is TGTGCCAGCAGTTGGGACTTGCGAGGCTCCACTGAAGCTTTCTTT. It is translated as CASSWDLRGSTEAFF.

The chain links TRBV6-1 to TRBJ1-2, with 7 nucleotides matching TRBD1. CDR1 is MNHNS and CDR2 is SASEGT in the germline V gene. The length of the CDR3 is 12 residues. With 6 bases clipped from V and 8 bases from J, the junction kept 6 bases outside the gene matches. CDR3 in amino acids: CASSGYRGGYTF. The CDR3 region has the DNA TGTGCCAGCAGCGGTTACAGGGGCGGCTACACCTTC.

The chain links TRBV14 to TRBJ1-1, with D hard to call. The CDR3 loop spans 13 amino acids. Germline V lookup: CDR1 SGHDN, CDR2 FVKESK. Trimming stripped 3 bases from V and 1 base from J, with 6 bases between. This chain's CDR3 is CASSHTSNTEAFF. The CDR3 coding sequence is TGTGCCAGCAGCCACACATCGAACACTGAAGCTTTCTTT.

The V call is TRBV27, the J call TRBJ1-2; 8 nucleotides line up with TRBD1. Germline loops: CDR1 MNHEY, CDR2 SMNVEV (reference sequence). The CDR3 length is 17 residues. V trimming: 2 bases; J trimming: 3 bases; junction bases outside the gene matches: 11. The DNA for the CDR3 is TGTGCCAGCAGTTTAGAGGCAGGGGGCGCGACGGACTATGGCTACACCTTC. Translated, it gives CASSLEAGGATDYGYTF.